One T cell receptor (beta chain) is described in this entry. Its antigen is currently unknown. The data are from a study of cytomegalovirus exposure and HLA in healthy donors. Assay: immunoSEQ multiplex PCR; the TCRdb copy retains only in-frame clones and omits some. The sample holds some 350,000 clones, approximately 90% seen once. Study findings and constraints: Most TCR sequences proved rare, with some public TCRs found in many donors. The TCR clusters that emerged in the first cohort tended, a later analysis found, to co-occur in the approximately 120 validation repertoires. In vitro confirmation showed three CMV-associated chains to be CMV antigen specific.

There are 12 residues in the CDR3. V gave up 7 bases and J gave up 8 bases, with 14 bases separating them. Germline lookup yields CDR1 MNHNS and CDR2 SASEGT. This receptor was taken from a woman in her thirties in good health and CMV-seropositive. The specimen was PBMCs. The rearrangement joins TRBV6-1 to TRBJ1-2; D remains ambiguous. For the CDR3, the DNA is TGTGCCAGCATTGGCACGGCTGGCGGCTACACCTTC. This encodes CASIGTAGGYTF.